This T cell receptor (beta chain) derives from a study of blood T cell repertoires in COVID-19. Measured with immunoSEQ multiplex PCR; TCRdb has only the in-frame clones, and not every one. The repertoire consists of 250,000 to 300,000 clones, with almost 90% occurring once and the leading ten covering about 11%. The V gene lost 5 bases and the J gene lost 10 bases, with 12 bases spanning the gap. CDR1 is MNHEY and CDR2 is SVGAGI in the germline V gene. The CDR3 runs 12 residues. A few counts support this clone. Enrollment of patients from Seattle took place during active infection, with longitudinal follow-up.

The sample was peripheral blood. The source of this sequence is a woman aged 30 to 39 with COVID-19, enrolled during active disease. The chain joins TRBV6-5 to TRBJ1-5, with D uncertain. CDR3 DNA: TGTGCCAGCAGTACGGGGTCCTCACCCCAGCATTTT. This translates into CASSTGSSPQHF.